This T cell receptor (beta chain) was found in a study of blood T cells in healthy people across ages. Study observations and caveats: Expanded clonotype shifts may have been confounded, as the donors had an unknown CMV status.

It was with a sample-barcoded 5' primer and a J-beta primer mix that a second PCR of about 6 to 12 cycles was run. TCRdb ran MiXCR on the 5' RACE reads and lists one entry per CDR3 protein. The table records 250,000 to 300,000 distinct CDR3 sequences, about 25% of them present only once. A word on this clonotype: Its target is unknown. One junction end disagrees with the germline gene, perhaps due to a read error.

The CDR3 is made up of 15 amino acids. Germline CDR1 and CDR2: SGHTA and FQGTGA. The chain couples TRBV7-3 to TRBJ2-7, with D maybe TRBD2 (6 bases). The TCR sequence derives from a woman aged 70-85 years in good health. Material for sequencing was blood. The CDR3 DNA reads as TGTGCCAGCAGCTTATACGGCGGGGCCTACAATGAGCAGCTCTTC. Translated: CASSLYGGAYNEQLF.